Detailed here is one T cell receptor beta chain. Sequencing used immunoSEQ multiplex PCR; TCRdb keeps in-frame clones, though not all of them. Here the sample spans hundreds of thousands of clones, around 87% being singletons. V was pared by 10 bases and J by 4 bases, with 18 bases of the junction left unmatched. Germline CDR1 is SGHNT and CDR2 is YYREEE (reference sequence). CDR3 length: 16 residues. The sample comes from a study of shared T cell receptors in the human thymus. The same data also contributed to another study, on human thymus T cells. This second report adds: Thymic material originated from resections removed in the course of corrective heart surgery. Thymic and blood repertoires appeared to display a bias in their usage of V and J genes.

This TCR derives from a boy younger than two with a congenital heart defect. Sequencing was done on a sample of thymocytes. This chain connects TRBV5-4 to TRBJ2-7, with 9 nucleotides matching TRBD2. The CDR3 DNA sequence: TGTGCCGGCACCGACCTTGGTAGCGGGAGATTTTACGAGCAGTACTTC. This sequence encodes CAGTDLGSGRFYEQYF.